These 10 T cell receptor beta chains came from one sample sequenced in a study of cytotoxic CD8 clonotypes in ibrutinib-treated CLL listed by TCRdb under 2021. The sample's time point label, decoded: around 25 months on ibrutinib. Library preparation used the immunoSEQ multiplex PCR assay. TCRdb took this table from immuneACCESS and kept in-frame rearrangements with V and J called. Such tables lack part of the clones; where checked against another copy, unresolved V genes explain under half of the gap, and the rest is unexplained. Here the sample has around 140,000 clones; about 75% occur a single time. The ten largest make up about 5% of the sample. The sample was PBMCs, taken after 24 months of ibrutinib treatment. The receptors shown here come from a human donor with chronic lymphocytic leukemia.

V is TRBV19 and J is TRBJ1-5; the D is unclear. The CDR3 consists of 15 residues. Trimming removed 5 bases at V and 4 bases at J, with 15 bases between. Germline-derived CDR1 and CDR2 are LNHDA and SQIVND (reference sequence). CDR3: CASSPRVLGNQPQHF. The CDR3 DNA is TGTGCCAGTAGTCCGAGGGTGCTTGGGAATCAGCCCCAGCATTTT.

In its sample, this clone was seen once. V usage is TRBV18 and J usage is TRBJ2-7; 13 bases fit TRBD2. The CDR3 has 14 amino acids. V dropped 5 bases and J dropped 6; count of bases not matched to a gene: 4. Germline CDR1 reads KGHSH; CDR2 reads LQKENI. This CDR3 reads CASSSGLAGVEQYF. CDR3 coding DNA: TGTGCCAGCTCATCCGGACTAGCGGGAGTCGAGCAGTACTTC.

J is TRBJ2-5 and V is TRBV7-6, with D tentatively TRBD1 (5 bases). V lost 5 bases, J lost 5 bases, and 15 bases lay in between. CDR1 and CDR2 (germline): SGHVS, FNYEAQ. There are 14 residues in the CDR3. The CDR3 protein is CASSPLGAVETQYF. Written as DNA, the CDR3 is TGTGCCAGCAGCCCCCTTGGGGCGGTCGAGACCCAGTACTTC. The variable domain in full, with the rest retrieved from reference TRBV7-6 and TRBJ2-5, is GAGVSQSPRYKVTKRGQDVALRCDPISGHVSLYWYRQALGQGPEFLTYFNYEAQQDKSGLPNDRFSAERPEGSISTLTIQRTEQRDSAMYRCASSPLGAVETQYFGPGTRLLVL.

The V and J genes are TRBV7-2 and TRBJ1-5; no reliable D call. Trimming took 0 bases from V and 9 from J, leaving 9 bases between them. This CDR3 is 13 amino acids long. CDR1 is SGHTA and CDR2 is FQGNSA in the germline V gene. The CDR3 sequence is CASSLAQEAPQHF. The CDR3 DNA sequence: TGTGCCAGCAGCTTAGCGCAGGAAGCGCCCCAGCATTTT.

Only a few counts were recorded for this clone. The rearrangement links TRBV10-3 to TRBJ1-5; 8 bases agree with TRBD1. Germline-derived CDR1 and CDR2 are ENHRY and SYGVKD. The junction had 4 bases not matched to a gene; V was cut back by 6 bases and J by 6 bases. The CDR3 sequence is 13 residues long. In DNA form, the CDR3 reads TGTGCCATCAGGACAGGGGAGGGTCAGCCCCAGCATTTT. Protein product: CAIRTGEGQPQHF.

The CDR3 protein is CARGLPKTQYF. The CDR3 DNA reads TGTGCCAGGGGACTTCCTAAGACCCAGTACTTC. This chain uses TRBV25-1 with TRBJ2-5; maybe TRBD2 (6 bases). The CDR3 loop spans 11 amino acids. The germline CDR1 and CDR2 sequences are MGHDK and SYGVNS. The germline V and J ends were trimmed by 9 bases and 6 bases, with 11 bases remaining between them.

This sequence joins TRBV28 and TRBJ2-3, with 8 positions matching TRBD1. The CDR3 is 13 residues long. V was clipped by 6 bases and J by 6 bases; unmatched bases: 5. Germline V gene data show CDR1 as MDHEN and CDR2 as SYDVKM. DNA of the CDR3: TGTGCCAGCAGAAAGACAGGGGAGGATACGCAGTATTTT. This gives the protein CASRKTGEDTQYF. The variable domain in full, with the rest retrieved from reference TRBV28 and TRBJ2-3, is DVKVTQSSRYLVKRTGEKVFLECVQDMDHENMFWYRQDPGLGLRLIYFSYDVKMKEKGDIPEGYSVSREKKERFSLILESASTNQTSMYLCASRKTGEDTQYFGPGTRLTVL.

The rearrangement links TRBV5-1 to TRBJ1-1; 9 bases map to TRBD1. CDR3 length: 15 residues. The V gene end was trimmed by 4 bases and the J gene end by 0 bases; junction bases not matched to a gene: 4. The germline gives CDR1 SGHRS, CDR2 YFSETQ. CDR3: CASSKGQGLNTEAFF. The DNA for the CDR3 is TGCGCCAGCAGCAAGGGACAGGGACTGAACACTGAAGCTTTCTTT.

This sequence joins TRBV15 and TRBJ2-4; unclear D gene. Germline V gene lookup returns CDR1 LNHNV and CDR2 YYDKDF (reference sequence). Trimming cost V 0 bases and J 16 bases, with 16 bases left between them. The CDR3 loop spans 13 amino acids. The chain's CDR3 is CATSRDLEPPRYF. Here the CDR3 DNA reads TGTGCCACCAGCAGAGATCTGGAGCCCCCTCGATACTTC.

V and J are TRBV23-1 and TRBJ1-5, with D possibly being TRBD1 (6 bases). TRBV23-1 is flagged as an ORF with uncertain function. Trimming removed 2 bases from V and 4 bases from J, with 12 bases in between. CDR3 length equals 15 residues. This chain's CDR3 is CASSQPAQGNQPQHF. Written as DNA, the CDR3 is TGCGCCAGCAGTCAACCTGCGCAGGGGAATCAGCCCCAGCATTTT.